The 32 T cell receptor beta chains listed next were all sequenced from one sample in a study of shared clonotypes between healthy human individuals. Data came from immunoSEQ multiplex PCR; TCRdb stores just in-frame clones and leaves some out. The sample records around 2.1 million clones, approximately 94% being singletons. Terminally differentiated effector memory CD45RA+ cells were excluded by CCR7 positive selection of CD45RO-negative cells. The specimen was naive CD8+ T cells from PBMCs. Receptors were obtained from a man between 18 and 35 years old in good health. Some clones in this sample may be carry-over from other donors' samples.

Here the CDR3 DNA reads TGCGCCAGCAGCTTCGAGGACCCTTACGAGCAGTACTTC. Its protein is CASSFEDPYEQYF. The chain couples TRBV5-1 to TRBJ2-7; unclear D gene. Trimming pared 2 bases from V and 4 bases from J, leaving 10 bases between. Looked up from germline, CDR1 is SGHRS and CDR2 is YFSETQ. CDR3 length: 13 residues.

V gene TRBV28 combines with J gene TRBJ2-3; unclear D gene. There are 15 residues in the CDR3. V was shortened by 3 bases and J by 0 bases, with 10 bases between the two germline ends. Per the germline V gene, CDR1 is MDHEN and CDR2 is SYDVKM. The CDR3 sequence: CASSLGVASTDTQYF. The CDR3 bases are TGTGCCAGCAGTTTGGGTGTCGCTAGCACAGATACGCAGTATTTT.

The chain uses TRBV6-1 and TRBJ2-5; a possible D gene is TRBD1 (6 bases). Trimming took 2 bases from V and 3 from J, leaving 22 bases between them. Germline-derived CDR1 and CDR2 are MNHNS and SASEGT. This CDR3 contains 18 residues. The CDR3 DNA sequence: TGTGCCAGCAGTGAACTCACGGACAACAGGGCTATCGAAGAGACCCAGTACTTC. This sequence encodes CASSELTDNRAIEETQYF.

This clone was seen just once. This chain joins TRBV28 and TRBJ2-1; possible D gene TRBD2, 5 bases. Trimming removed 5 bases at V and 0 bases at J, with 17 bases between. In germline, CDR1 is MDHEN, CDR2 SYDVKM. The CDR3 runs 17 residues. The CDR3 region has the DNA TGTGCCAGCAGTCCTTTGGGAGCGGAAGGCTCCTACAATGAGCAGTTCTTC. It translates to CASSPLGAEGSYNEQFF.

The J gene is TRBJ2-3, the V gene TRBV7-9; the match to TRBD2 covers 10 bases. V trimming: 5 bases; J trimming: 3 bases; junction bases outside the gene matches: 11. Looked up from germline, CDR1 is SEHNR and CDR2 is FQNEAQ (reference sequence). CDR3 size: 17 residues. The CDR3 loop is CASSPPAVSGRTDTQYF. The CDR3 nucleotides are TGTGCCAGCAGCCCACCGGCAGTTAGCGGGAGGACAGATACGCAGTATTTT. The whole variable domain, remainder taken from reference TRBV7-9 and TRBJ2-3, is DTGVSQNPRHKITKRGQNVTFRCDPISEHNRLYWYRQTLGQGPEFLTYFQNEAQLEKSRLLSDRFSAERPKGSFSTLEIQRTEQGDSAMYLCASSPPAVSGRTDTQYFGPGTRLTVL.

CDR3 sequence (DNA): TGTGCCAGCAGCCAAGTTCTGAGGGAGAGTGCCGGCAGCTCTGGAAACACCATATATTTT. As protein: CASSQVLRESAGSSGNTIYF. This sequence joins TRBV14 and TRBJ1-3, with no clear D. CDR1 and CDR2 from the germline V gene are SGHDN and FVKESK. Trimming removed 1 base from V and 0 bases from J, with 22 bases in between. This CDR3 is 20 amino acids long.

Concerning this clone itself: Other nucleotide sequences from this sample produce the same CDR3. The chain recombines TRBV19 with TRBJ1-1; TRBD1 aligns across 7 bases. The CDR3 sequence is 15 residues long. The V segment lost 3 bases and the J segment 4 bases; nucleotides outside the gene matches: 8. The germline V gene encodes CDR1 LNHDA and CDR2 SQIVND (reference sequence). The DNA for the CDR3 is TGTGCCAGTAGTATCAGTCCAGGGGGTAGCACTGAAGCTTTCTTT. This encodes CASSISPGGSTEAFF.

The CDR3 protein is CASSLAPPGAYEQYF. CDR3 coding DNA: TGTGCCAGCAGCTTAGCGCCTCCTGGGGCCTACGAGCAGTACTTC. This chain links TRBV7-2 with TRBJ2-7; D call uncertain. This CDR3 comprises 15 residues. Trimming stripped 0 bases from V and 2 bases from J, with 11 bases between. Germline V gene lookup returns CDR1 SGHTA and CDR2 FQGNSA. The whole variable domain, filled in from reference TRBV7-2 and TRBJ2-7, reads GAGVSQSPSNKVTEKGKDVELRCDPISGHTALYWYRQSLGQGLEFLIYFQGNSAPDKSGLPSDRFSAERTGGSVSTLTIQRTQQEDSAVYLCASSLAPPGAYEQYFGPGTRLTVT.

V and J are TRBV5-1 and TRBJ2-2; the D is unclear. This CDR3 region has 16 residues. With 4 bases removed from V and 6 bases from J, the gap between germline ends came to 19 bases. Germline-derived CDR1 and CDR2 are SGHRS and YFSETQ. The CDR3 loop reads CASSIGRYQVAGELFF. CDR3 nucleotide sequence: TGCGCCAGCAGCATTGGACGGTACCAGGTGGCCGGGGAGCTGTTTTTT.

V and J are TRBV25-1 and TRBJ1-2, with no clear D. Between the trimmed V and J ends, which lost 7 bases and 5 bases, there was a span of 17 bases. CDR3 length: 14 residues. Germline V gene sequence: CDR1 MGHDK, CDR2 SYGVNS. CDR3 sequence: CASKGPFRKYGYTF. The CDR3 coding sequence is TGTGCCAGCAAAGGACCCTTTCGGAAGTATGGCTACACCTTC.

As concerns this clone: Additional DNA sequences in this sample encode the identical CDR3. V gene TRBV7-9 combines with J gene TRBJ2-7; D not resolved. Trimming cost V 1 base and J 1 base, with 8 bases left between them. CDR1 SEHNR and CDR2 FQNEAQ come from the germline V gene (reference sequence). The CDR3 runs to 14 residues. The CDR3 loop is CASSLEPGSYEQYF. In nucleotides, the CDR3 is TGTGCCAGCAGCTTAGAACCCGGGTCCTACGAGCAGTACTTC. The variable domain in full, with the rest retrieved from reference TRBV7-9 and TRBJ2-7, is DTGVSQNPRHKITKRGQNVTFRCDPISEHNRLYWYRQTLGQGPEFLTYFQNEAQLEKSRLLSDRFSAERPKGSFSTLEIQRTEQGDSAMYLCASSLEPGSYEQYFGPGTRLTVT.

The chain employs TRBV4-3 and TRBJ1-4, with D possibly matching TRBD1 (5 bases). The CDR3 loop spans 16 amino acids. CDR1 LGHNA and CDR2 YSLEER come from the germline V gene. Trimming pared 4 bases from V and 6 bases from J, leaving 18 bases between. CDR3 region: CASSPSWEEGDEKLFF. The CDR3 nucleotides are TGCGCCAGCAGCCCAAGTTGGGAAGAAGGGGATGAAAAACTGTTTTTT.

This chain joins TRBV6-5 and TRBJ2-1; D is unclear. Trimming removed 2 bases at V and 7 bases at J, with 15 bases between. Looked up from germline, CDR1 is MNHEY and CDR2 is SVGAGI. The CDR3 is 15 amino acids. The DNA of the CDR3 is TGTGCCAGCAGTTACCGGTTGAGCGTTACTAATGAGCAGTTCTTC. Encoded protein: CASSYRLSVTNEQFF.

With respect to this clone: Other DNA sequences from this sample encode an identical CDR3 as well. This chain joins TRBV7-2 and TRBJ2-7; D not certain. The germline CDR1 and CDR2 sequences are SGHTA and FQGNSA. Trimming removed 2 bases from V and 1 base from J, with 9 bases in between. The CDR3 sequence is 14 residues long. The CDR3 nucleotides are TGTGCCAGCAGCTTAATAAGAGGTTCCTACGAGCAGTACTTC. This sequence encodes CASSLIRGSYEQYF.

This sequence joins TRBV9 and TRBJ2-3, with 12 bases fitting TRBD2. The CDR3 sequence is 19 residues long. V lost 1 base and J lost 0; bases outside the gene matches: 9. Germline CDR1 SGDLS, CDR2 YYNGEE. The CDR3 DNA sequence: TGTGCCAGCAGCGTACCATGGACTAGCGGGAACCATAGCACAGATACGCAGTATTTT. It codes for CASSVPWTSGNHSTDTQYF.

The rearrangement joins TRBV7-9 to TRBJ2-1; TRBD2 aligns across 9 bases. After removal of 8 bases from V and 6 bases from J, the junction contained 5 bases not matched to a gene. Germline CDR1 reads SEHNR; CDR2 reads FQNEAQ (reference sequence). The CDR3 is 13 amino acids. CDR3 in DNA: TGTGCCAGCCGCGGGAGGGCGGTCAATGAGCAGTTCTTC. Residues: CASRGRAVNEQFF.

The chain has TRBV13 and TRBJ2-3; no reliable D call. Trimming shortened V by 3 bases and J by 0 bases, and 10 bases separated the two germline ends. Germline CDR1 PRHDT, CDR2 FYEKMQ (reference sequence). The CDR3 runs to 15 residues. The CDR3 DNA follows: TGTGCCAGCAGCTTGCTTACGACTAGCACAGATACGCAGTATTTT. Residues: CASSLLTTSTDTQYF.

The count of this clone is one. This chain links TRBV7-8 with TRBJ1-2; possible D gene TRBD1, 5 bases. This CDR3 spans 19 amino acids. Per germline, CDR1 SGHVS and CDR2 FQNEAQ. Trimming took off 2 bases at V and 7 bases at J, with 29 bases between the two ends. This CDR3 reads CASSLTQLGLPSQISGYTF. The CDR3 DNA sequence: TGTGCCAGCAGCTTAACGCAATTGGGACTTCCCTCCCAAATCTCTGGCTACACCTTC.

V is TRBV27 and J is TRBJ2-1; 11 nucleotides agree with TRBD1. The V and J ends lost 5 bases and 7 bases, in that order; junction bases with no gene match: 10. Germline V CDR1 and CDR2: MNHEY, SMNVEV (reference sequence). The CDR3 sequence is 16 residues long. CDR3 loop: CASSPGGQGAWNEQFF. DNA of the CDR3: TGTGCCAGCAGTCCAGGCGGACAGGGGGCGTGGAATGAGCAGTTCTTC.

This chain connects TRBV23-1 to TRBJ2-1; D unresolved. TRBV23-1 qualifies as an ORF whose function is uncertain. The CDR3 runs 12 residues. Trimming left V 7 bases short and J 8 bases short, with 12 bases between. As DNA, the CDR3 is TGCGCCAGCACCCCGCAACACTATGAGCAGTTCTTC. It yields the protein CASTPQHYEQFF.

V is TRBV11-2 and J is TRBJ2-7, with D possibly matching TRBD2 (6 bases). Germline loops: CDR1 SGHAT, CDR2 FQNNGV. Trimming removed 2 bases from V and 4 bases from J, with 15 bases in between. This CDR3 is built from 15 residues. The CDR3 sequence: CASSLFPSAGYEQYF. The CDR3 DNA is TGTGCCAGCAGCTTATTCCCTAGCGCCGGGTACGAGCAGTACTTC. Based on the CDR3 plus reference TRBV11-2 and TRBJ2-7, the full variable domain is EAGVAQSPRYKIIEKRQSVAFWCNPISGHATLYWYQQILGQGPKLLIQFQNNGVVDDSQLPKDRFSAERLKGVDSTLKIQPAKLEDSAVYLCASSLFPSAGYEQYFGPGTRLTVT.

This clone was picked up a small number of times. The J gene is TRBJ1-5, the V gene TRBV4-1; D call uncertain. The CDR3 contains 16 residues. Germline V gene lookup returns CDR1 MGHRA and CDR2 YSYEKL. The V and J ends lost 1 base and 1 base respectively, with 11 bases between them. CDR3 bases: TGCGCCAGCAGCCAAGTTGTAACAAGAAGCAATCAGCCCCAGCATTTT. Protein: CASSQVVTRSNQPQHF.

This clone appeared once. Here the CDR3 DNA reads TGTGCCAGCGGGTACAGGGGGGCTTCCTACGAGCAGTACTTC. This encodes CASGYRGASYEQYF. The J gene is TRBJ2-7, the V gene TRBV27, with TRBD1 matching 8 bases. Germline values: CDR1 MNHEY, CDR2 SMNVEV (reference sequence). Trimming at V came to 8 bases and at J to 1 base, leaving 7 bases not matched to a gene. The CDR3 extends over 14 amino acids.

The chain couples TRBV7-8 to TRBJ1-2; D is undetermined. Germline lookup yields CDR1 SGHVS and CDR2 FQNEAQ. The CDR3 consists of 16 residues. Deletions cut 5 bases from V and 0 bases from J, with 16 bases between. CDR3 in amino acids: CASSPRTEGTNYGYTF. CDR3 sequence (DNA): TGTGCCAGCAGCCCTAGGACGGAAGGGACTAACTATGGCTACACCTTC.

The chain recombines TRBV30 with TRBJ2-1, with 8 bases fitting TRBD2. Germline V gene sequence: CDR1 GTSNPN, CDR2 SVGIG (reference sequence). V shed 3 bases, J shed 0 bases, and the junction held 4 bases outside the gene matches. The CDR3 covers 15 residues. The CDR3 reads CAWRGLAGSYNEQFF. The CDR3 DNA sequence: TGTGCCTGGAGAGGGCTAGCGGGCTCCTACAATGAGCAGTTCTTC.

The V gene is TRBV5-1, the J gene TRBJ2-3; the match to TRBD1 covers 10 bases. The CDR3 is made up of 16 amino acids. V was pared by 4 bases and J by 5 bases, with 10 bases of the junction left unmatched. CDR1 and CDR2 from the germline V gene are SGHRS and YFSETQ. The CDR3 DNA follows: TGCGCCAGCAGCCCCGGGACAGGGGACTGGGGAGATACGCAGTATTTT. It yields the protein CASSPGTGDWGDTQYF.

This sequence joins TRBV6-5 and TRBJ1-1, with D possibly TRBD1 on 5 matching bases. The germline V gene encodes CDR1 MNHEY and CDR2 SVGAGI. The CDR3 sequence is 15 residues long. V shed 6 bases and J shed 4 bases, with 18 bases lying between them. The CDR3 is CASSHLRGIRTEAFF. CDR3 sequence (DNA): TGTGCCAGCAGCCATCTTAGGGGAATCCGCACTGAAGCTTTCTTT.

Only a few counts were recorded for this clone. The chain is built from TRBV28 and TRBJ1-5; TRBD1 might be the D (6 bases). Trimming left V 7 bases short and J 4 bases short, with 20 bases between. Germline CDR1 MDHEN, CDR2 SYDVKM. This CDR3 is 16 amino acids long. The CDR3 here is CASTKRQGLRNQPQHF. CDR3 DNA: TGTGCCAGCACCAAACGTCAGGGGCTACGGAATCAGCCCCAGCATTTT. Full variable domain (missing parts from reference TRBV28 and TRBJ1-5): DVKVTQSSRYLVKRTGEKVFLECVQDMDHENMFWYRQDPGLGLRLIYFSYDVKMKEKGDIPEGYSVSREKKERFSLILESASTNQTSMYLCASTKRQGLRNQPQHFGDGTRLSIL.

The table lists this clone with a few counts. CDR3 sequence reads: CASSLVAETNYGYTF. DNA of the CDR3: TGTGCCAGCAGCTTAGTGGCGGAAACCAACTATGGCTACACCTTC. The V and J genes are TRBV7-9 and TRBJ1-2, with unresolved D. In germline, CDR1 is SEHNR, CDR2 FQNEAQ (reference sequence). Deletions cut 1 base from V and 2 bases from J, with 11 bases between. The CDR3 is made up of 15 amino acids.

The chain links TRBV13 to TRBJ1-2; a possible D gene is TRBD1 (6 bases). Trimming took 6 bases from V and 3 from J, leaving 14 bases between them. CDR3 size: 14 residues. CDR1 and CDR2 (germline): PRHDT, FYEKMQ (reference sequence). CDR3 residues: CASRQQGYDYGYTF. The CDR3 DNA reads TGTGCCAGCAGGCAACAGGGATACGACTATGGCTACACCTTC.

The CDR3: CASSFRGSSYNEQFF. The CDR3 region has the DNA TGTGCCAGCAGCTTTAGGGGGAGCTCCTACAATGAGCAGTTCTTC. The chain uses TRBV13 and TRBJ2-1; a weak D match, TRBD1 (6 bases). Germline V gives CDR1 PRHDT, CDR2 FYEKMQ (reference sequence). This CDR3 contains 15 residues. Trimming removed 3 bases from V and 0 bases from J, with 9 bases in between.

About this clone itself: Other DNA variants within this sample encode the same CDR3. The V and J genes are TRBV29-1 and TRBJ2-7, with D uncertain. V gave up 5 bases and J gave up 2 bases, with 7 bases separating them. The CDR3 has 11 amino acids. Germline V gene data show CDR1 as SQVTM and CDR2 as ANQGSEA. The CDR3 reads CSVWDTYEQYF. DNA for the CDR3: TGCAGCGTTTGGGATACCTACGAGCAGTACTTC.